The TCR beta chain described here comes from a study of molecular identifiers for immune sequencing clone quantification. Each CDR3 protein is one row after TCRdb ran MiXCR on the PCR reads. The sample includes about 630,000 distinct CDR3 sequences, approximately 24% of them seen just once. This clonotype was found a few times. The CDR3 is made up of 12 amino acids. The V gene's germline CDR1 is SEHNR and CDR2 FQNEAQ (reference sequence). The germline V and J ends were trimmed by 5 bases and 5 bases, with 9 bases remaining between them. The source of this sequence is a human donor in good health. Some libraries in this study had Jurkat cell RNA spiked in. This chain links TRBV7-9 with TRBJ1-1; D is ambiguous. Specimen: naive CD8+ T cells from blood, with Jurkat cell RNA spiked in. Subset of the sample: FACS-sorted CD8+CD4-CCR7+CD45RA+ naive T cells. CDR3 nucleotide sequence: TGTGCCAGCAGCCCCGAGGTGACTGAAGCTTTCTTT. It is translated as CASSPEVTEAFF. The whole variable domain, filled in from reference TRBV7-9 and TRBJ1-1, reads DTGVSQNPRHKITKRGQNVTFRCDPISEHNRLYWYRQTLGQGPEFLTYFQNEAQLEKSRLLSDRFSAERPKGSFSTLEIQRTEQGDSAMYLCASSPEVTEAFFGQGTRLTVV.